The 12 T cell receptor beta chains below were found in one sample sequenced in a study of blood T cells in healthy people across ages. Sample-barcoded 5' priming and a J-beta primer mix drove a second PCR of roughly 6 to 12 cycles. TCRdb re-called the 5' RACE reads through MiXCR, storing one row per CDR3 protein. The sample carries over a million distinct CDR3 sequences, more than 35% recorded once. Specimen: blood. The receptors were sampled from a woman aged 55-70 years in good health.

This clonotype occurred many times. This chain uses TRBV29-1 with TRBJ2-3, with 9 nucleotides matching TRBD2. Germline CDR1 is SQVTM and CDR2 is ANQGSEA. The junction had 11 bases not matched to a gene; V was cut back by 4 bases and J by 6 bases. The CDR3 is 15 residues long. CDR3 sequence: CSVVKAGGPEDTQYF. Here the CDR3 DNA reads TGCAGCGTTGTTAAAGCGGGAGGACCAGAGGATACGCAGTATTTT.

The rearrangement uses TRBV5-8 and TRBJ2-5; D is possibly TRBD1 (7 bases). The length of the CDR3 is 16 residues. The germline V and J ends were trimmed by 4 bases and 11 bases, with 27 bases remaining between them. Germline CDR1 SGHTS, CDR2 YDEGEE. The CDR3 region has the DNA TGTGCCAGCAGCGACTACAGGGGACTTGGAGGCAATGAGCAGTACTTC. Its translation is CASSDYRGLGGNEQYF.

The rearrangement uses TRBV12-3 or TRBV12-4 and TRBJ2-6; a weak D match, TRBD1 (5 bases). This CDR3 is built from 16 residues. The V gene lost 3 bases and the J gene lost 1 base, with 10 bases spanning the gap. The CDR3 sequence: CASSFGQQSGANVLTF. CDR3 DNA sequence: TGTGCCAGCAGTTTTGGACAACAATCTGGGGCCAACGTCCTGACTTTC.

The rearrangement links TRBV6-5 to TRBJ1-2, with 9 bases matching TRBD1. V dropped 7 bases and J dropped 8; count of bases not matched to a gene: 5. There are 12 residues in the CDR3. Germline V gene data show CDR1 as MNHEY and CDR2 as SVGAGI. CDR3 sequence: CASMDRGQGYTF. CDR3 coding DNA: TGTGCCAGCATGGACAGGGGCCAAGGCTACACCTTC.

The rearrangement links TRBV27 to TRBJ2-4; 7 nucleotides align to TRBD2. The J call is in doubt because the DNA end fits TRBJ2-5 better. CDR3 length: 19 residues. Germline-derived CDR1 and CDR2 are MNHEY and SMNVEV (reference sequence). CDR3 in amino acids: CASSTKETGPGLQQETQYF. Here the CDR3 DNA reads TGTGCCAGCAGTACAAAAGAGACGGGCCCGGGACTACAACAAGAGACCCAGTACTTC.

The chain has TRBV18 and TRBJ2-1; 9 bases fit TRBD2. There are 17 residues in the CDR3. The J segment lost 7 bases and the V segment lost 6 bases, leaving 16 bases of the junction unmatched. CDR1 and CDR2 from the germline V gene are KGHSH and LQKENI. This CDR3 reads CASSPSLSGRRANEQFF. In nucleotides, the CDR3 is TGTGCCAGCTCCCCTTCCCTTAGCGGGAGACGGGCGAATGAGCAGTTCTTC. The whole variable domain, filled in from reference TRBV18 and TRBJ2-1, reads NAGVMQNPRHLVRRRGQEARLRCSPMKGHSHVYWYRQLPEEGLKFMVYLQKENIIDESGMPKERFSAEFPKEGPSILRIQQVVRGDSAAYFCASSPSLSGRRANEQFFGPGTRLTVL.

This clonotype was counted only a few times. This rearrangement joins TRBV20-1 to TRBJ2-7, with 10 bases identical to TRBD1. Trimming removed 3 bases from V and 5 bases from J; junction bases left unmatched: 4. CDR3 length: 13 amino acids. Germline CDR1 and CDR2: DFQATT and SNEGSKA (reference sequence). The CDR3 bases are TGCAGTGCTAGTCGGGACAGGGGCCACGAGCAGTACTTC. Protein sequence: CSASRDRGHEQYF.

The V gene is TRBV27, the J gene TRBJ2-4; TRBD1 might be the D (6 bases). Per the germline V gene, CDR1 is MNHEY and CDR2 is SMNVEV (reference sequence). This CDR3 is built from 13 residues. The V gene lost 7 bases and the J gene lost 13 bases, with 20 bases spanning the gap. CDR3 amino acids: CASNTFQGNEQYF. The CDR3 region has the DNA TGTGCCAGCAATACCTTCCAGGGGAATGAGCAGTACTTC.

For the CDR3, the DNA is TGTGCCAGCCGGCTCAGCCATTTCACCGGGGAGCTGTTTTTT. Residues: CASRLSHFTGELFF. V and J are TRBV2 and TRBJ2-2, with D unclear. CDR1 and CDR2 (germline): SNHLY, FYNNEI. This CDR3 is 14 amino acids long. V lost 8 bases, J lost 4 bases, and 14 bases lay in between.

This clonotype was recorded once. Given a much more abundant clone one base away, this may be a read error. The genes are TRBV3-1 and TRBJ2-1; D is perhaps TRBD2 (5 bases). The CDR3 runs to 15 residues. Per germline, CDR1 LGHDT and CDR2 YNNKEL (reference sequence). Trimming cost V 2 bases and J 2 bases, with 10 bases left between them. CDR3 residues: CASSQFGSAYNEQFF. For the CDR3, the DNA is TGTGCCAGCAGCCAATTTGGGAGCGCCTACAATGAGCAGTTCTTC.

V is TRBV9 and J is TRBJ2-1; TRBD2 matches 9 bases. V shed 0 bases, J shed 10 bases, and the junction held 8 bases outside the gene matches. This CDR3 is 15 amino acids long. Germline V CDR1 and CDR2: SGDLS, YYNGEE. The DNA of the CDR3 is TGTGCCAGCAGCGTAGGCTGGGCTACTAGCGGGGAGCAGTTCTTC. Translation gives CASSVGWATSGEQFF.

The chain has TRBV30 and TRBJ2-1, with 10 nucleotides matching TRBD2. Germline CDR1 is GTSNPN and CDR2 is SVGIG (reference sequence). With 3 bases clipped from V and 7 bases from J, the junction kept 3 bases outside the gene matches. The CDR3 length is 13 residues. CDR3 DNA sequence: TGTGCCTGGAGGGTAGCGGGAGGTAATGAGCAGTTCTTC. Protein: CAWRVAGGNEQFF.